This T cell receptor beta chain came from a study of shared clonotypes between healthy human individuals. Sequencing was performed with immunoSEQ multiplex PCR; in TCRdb, only in-frame clones are kept and a portion is missing. The sample holds roughly 1 million clones, about 80% seen once. The length of the CDR3 is 17 residues. In germline, CDR1 is SGHNT, CDR2 YYREEE (reference sequence). V lost 1 base, J lost 3 bases, and 8 bases stayed unmatched. The chain recombines TRBV5-4 with TRBJ2-2; 8 bases agree with TRBD1. Sequencing was done on a sample of memory CD4+ T cells from PBMCs. Subset meaning: CD45RA-negative fraction. The origin of this receptor is a man younger than 30 in good health. Some clones in this sample may be carry-over from other donors' samples. The CDR3 reads CASSLPGAQGDTGELFF. The CDR3 DNA follows: TGTGCCAGCAGCTTGCCGGGGGCACAGGGGGACACCGGGGAGCTGTTTTTT.